These 4 T cell receptor beta chains share one sample of origin, sequenced in a study of cytomegalovirus exposure and HLA in healthy donors. Researchers ran the PCR with 60 Vbeta and 13 Jbeta primers. Clones were read by immunoSEQ multiplex PCR, and TCRdb kept only the in-frame ones, dropping some. The sample has 100,000 to 150,000 clones; 75% to 85% are singletons. The sample taken for sequencing was PBMCs. Receptors originate from a man between 35 and 55 years old in good health and CMV-seronegative.

This clone came up once. This chain uses TRBV29-1 with TRBJ1-1; the D is unclear. The length of the CDR3 is 14 residues. The ends were cut back, 1 base at V and 9 bases at J, with 18 bases in the middle. The germline gives CDR1 SQVTM, CDR2 ANQGSEA. Here the CDR3 DNA reads TGCAGCGTTGAAGTTGACGCGGCACCCCAAAAAGCTTTCTTT. Protein: CSVEVDAAPQKAFF.

V and J are TRBV30 and TRBJ2-7; 7 nucleotides agree with TRBD1. The germline CDR1 and CDR2 sequences are GTSNPN and SVGIG (reference sequence). After removal of 7 bases from V and 5 bases from J, the junction contained 5 bases not matched to a gene. This CDR3 region has 11 residues. The CDR3 loop is CALTGSHEQYF. In DNA form, the CDR3 reads TGTGCCTTGACAGGGTCTCACGAGCAGTACTTC.

The V gene is TRBV5-1, the J gene TRBJ2-3; 14 bases align to TRBD2. The length of the CDR3 is 16 residues. V was clipped by 4 bases and J by 6 bases; unmatched bases: 7. Per the germline V gene, CDR1 is SGHRS and CDR2 is YFSETQ. The CDR3 DNA is TGCGCCAGCAGCAGGGGACTAGCGGGAGTAGTTGATACGCAGTATTTT. It yields the protein CASSRGLAGVVDTQYF.

This clone showed up just once. The chain recombines TRBV10-3 with TRBJ2-7; 9 nucleotides agree with TRBD2. Trimming at V came to 11 bases and at J to 6 bases, leaving 11 bases not matched to a gene. The CDR3 covers 13 residues. Germline CDR1 ENHRY, CDR2 SYGVKD. The CDR3 is CASKAGGPSEQYF. CDR3 nucleotide sequence: TGTGCCTCCAAAGCGGGAGGTCCGTCCGAGCAGTACTTC.